This entry concerns a single TCR beta chain. Its recognized antigen is unknown. No per-base quality is available; no much larger clone lies one base away. The trial excluded patients who had a history of autoimmune disease or who were on systemic immunosuppression. Peripheral blood for TCR sequencing was drawn from every dose cohort at baseline, at cycle 4 day 1 and at cycle 7 day 1. The samples were taken from a phase I, first-in-human, multicenter, open-label dose-escalation trial of ivuxolimab. The trial enrolled adults with locally advanced or metastatic head and neck squamous cell, hepatocellular, melanoma or renal cell carcinoma. Before TCR sequencing, CD4+ T cells and CD8+ T cells from peripheral blood were sorted into separate populations. Genomic DNA was extracted from sorted cells for sequencing of the TCRbeta CDR3 region. The immunoSEQ Assay was used to sequence the TCRbeta CDR3 regions. In TCRdb, the immuneACCESS table is reduced to in-frame sequences with V and J assigned. These tables do not hold every clone; where another copy was compared, an unresolved V gene accounts for under half, and the others remain unexplained. Across this sample there are roughly 64,000 clones, with about 85% seen only once. The top ten clones comprise 2.5% to 3.5% of the sample.

The data were obtained in a study of OX40 agonist ivuxolimab in advanced cancers. Regarding the complete study: Ivuxolimab was an agonistic, fully human IgG2 monoclonal antibody directed against OX40 (CD134), a costimulatory receptor. Intravenous ivuxolimab was administered to patients every 2 weeks at six dose levels: 0.01, 0.1, 0.3, 1.5, 3 and 10 mg/kg. Of the approximately 53 patients in dose escalation, about 20 had hepatocellular carcinoma, some 15 had melanoma, 9 had renal cell carcinoma and 9 had head and neck cancer. The dose-escalation cohort was over 70% male with a mean age of approximately 60 years, ranging from about 20 to 80. Patients were allowed to have had prior anti-PD-1, anti-PD-L1 or anti-CTLA-4 therapy, and roughly 40% of the dose-escalation patients had been treated with checkpoint inhibitors. Partial responses occurred in three dose-escalation patients, of whom one had hepatocellular carcinoma and two had cutaneous melanoma. Peripheral TCRbeta sequencing was intended to test whether TCR sequence diversity was altered and clonal T-cell expansion was caused by ivuxolimab. The monotherapy dose-escalation portion (N of about 47 patients) of the phase I ivuxolimab trial is reported in the paper. The paper as a whole reports these results and caveats: Which antigens the clonally expanded peripheral T cells were specific for was not determined. Clonal expansion of both CD4+ and CD8+ blood T cells was observed from baseline to week 6 at doses 0.1 to 3.0 mg/kg. On average, CD8+ T cells showed more expanded clones than CD4+ T cells after ivuxolimab. Partial responders in the 0.1-3.0 mg/kg groups had among the lowest normalized peripheral clonal expansion, especially among CD8+ T cells. Low levels of normalized T-cell clonal expansion were also shown by some nonresponding patients.

The clonotype comes from an adult with an advanced solid tumor such as melanoma, head and neck, liver or kidney cancer. Sample: CD4+ or CD8+ T cells sorted from blood, taken in a trial of the OX40 agonist ivuxolimab.

The CDR3 is CASSLNSGRASGELFF. Read as DNA, the sequence is TGTGCCAGCAGCTTAAATAGCGGGAGGGCCTCCGGGGAGCTGTTTTTT. Recombination joined TRBV7-3 with TRBJ2-2; 11 bases in between match TRBD2. The CDR3 starts with the cysteine, ends with the phenylalanine, and has 16 residues. CDR3 DNA is the only sequence kept; it has 48 bases, read in frame from the first base. Compared with germline, V lacks 1 base and J lacks 6 bases; bases without a gene match: 4. The germline V gene specifies SGHTA as CDR1 and FQGTGA as CDR2.